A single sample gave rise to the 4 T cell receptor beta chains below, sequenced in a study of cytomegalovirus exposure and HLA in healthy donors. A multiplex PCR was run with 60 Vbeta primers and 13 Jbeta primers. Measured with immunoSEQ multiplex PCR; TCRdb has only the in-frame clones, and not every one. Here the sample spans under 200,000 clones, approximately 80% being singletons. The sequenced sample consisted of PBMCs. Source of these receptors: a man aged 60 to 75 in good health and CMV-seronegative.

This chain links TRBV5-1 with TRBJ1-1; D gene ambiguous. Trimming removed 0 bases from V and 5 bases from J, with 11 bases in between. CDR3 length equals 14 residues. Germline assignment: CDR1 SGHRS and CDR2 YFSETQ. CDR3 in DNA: TGCGCCAGCAGCTTGGAGGCCGGGAGGACTGAAGCTTTCTTT. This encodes CASSLEAGRTEAFF.

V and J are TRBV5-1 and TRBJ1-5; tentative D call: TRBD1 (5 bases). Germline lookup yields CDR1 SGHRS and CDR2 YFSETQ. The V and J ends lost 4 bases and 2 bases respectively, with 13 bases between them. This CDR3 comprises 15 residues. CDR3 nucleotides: TGCGCCAGCAGCCCCTCAGGGATTGGCAATCAGCCCCAGCATTTT. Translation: CASSPSGIGNQPQHF. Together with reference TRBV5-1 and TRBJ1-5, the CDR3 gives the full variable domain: KAGVTQTPRYLIKTRGQQVTLSCSPISGHRSVSWYQQTPGQGLQFLFEYFSETQRNKGNFPGRFSGRQFSNSRSEMNVSTLELGDSALYLCASSPSGIGNQPQHFGDGTRLSIL.

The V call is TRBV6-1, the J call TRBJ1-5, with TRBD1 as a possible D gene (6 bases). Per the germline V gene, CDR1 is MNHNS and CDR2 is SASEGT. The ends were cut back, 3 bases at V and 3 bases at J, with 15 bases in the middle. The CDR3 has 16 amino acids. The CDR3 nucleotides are TGTGCCAGCAGTGACCTCGGGACACTCTACAATCAGCCCCAGCATTTT. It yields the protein CASSDLGTLYNQPQHF.

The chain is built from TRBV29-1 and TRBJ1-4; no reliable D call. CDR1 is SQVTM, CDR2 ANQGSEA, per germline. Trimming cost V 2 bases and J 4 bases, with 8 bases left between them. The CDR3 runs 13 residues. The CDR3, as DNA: TGCAGCGTTGAACCACAGAGTAATGAAAAACTGTTTTTT. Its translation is CSVEPQSNEKLFF.